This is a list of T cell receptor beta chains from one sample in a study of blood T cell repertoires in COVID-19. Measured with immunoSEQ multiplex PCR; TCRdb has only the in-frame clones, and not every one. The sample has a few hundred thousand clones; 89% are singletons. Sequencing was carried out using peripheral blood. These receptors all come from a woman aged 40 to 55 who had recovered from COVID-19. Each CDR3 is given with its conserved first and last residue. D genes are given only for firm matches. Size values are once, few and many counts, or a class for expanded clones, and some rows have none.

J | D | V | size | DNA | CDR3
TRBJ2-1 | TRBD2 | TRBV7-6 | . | TGTGCCAGCAGCTTAAGGCGGTCTAGCGGGAGTATGTGGAATGAGCAGTTCTTC | CASSLRRSSGSMWNEQFF
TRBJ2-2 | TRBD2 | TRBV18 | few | TGTGCCAGCTCACCATCCGGGACTATGGTCGGGGAGCTGTTTTTT | CASSPSGTMVGELFF
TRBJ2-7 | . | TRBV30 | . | TGTGCCTGGAAAGCGGGACATTCCTACGAGCAGTACTTC | CAWKAGHSYEQYF
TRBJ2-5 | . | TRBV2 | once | TGTGCCAGCAGTACAGGGTCTCAGACCCAGTACTTC | CASSTGSQTQYF
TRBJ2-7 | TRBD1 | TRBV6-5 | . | TGTGCCAGCAGGACGGGACAGGACGGTAACGAGCAGTACTTC | CASRTGQDGNEQYF
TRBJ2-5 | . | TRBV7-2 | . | TGTGCCAGCAGCACCTGGACACTTGTCCAAGAGACCCAGTACTTC | CASSTWTLVQETQYF
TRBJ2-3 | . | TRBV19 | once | TGTGCCAGTAGTCTCACCACGGGAGCCCTCACAGATACGCAGTATTTT | CASSLTTGALTDTQYF
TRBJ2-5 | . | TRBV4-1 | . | TGCGCCAGCAGCCAAGAATCGGCAGGGACCCAGTACTTC | CASSQESAGTQYF
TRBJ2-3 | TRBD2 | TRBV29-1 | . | TGCAGCGTTGAAGGCTCCACCGGGACTAAGACAGATACGCAGTATTTT | CSVEGSTGTKTDTQYF
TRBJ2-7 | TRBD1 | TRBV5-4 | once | TGTGCCAGCAGCTTGCAGGGGGTGGACGAGCAGTACTTC | CASSLQGVDEQYF
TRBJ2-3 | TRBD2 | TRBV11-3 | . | TGTGCCAGCAGCCCCCGGACTAGCGGGACAGCAGATACGCAGTATTTT | CASSPRTSGTADTQYF
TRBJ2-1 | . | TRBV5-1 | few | TGCGCCAGCAGCTTGGATGGGAGCTCCTACAATGAGCAGTTCTTC | CASSLDGSSYNEQFF
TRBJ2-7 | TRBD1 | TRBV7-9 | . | TGTGCCAGCTGCGGAGACAGGGCCTACGAGCAGTACTTC | CASCGDRAYEQYF
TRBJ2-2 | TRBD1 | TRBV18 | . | TGTGCCAGCTCCCCAAACACCCTGGGACAGGGGGCCAACACCGGGGAGCTGTTTTTT | CASSPNTLGQGANTGELFF
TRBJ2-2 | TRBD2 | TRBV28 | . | TGTGCCAGCAAAACAGGGACTAGCGGGAGGAGGACCGGGGAGCTGTTTTTT | CASKTGTSGRRTGELFF
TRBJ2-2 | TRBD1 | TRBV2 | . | TGTGCCAGCAACACAGGGGGCGATATCGGGGAGCTGTTTTTT | CASNTGGDIGELFF
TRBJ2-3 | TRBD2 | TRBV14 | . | TGTGCCAGCAGCCAAAGACTAGCGGAGGCAGATACGCAGTATTTT | CASSQRLAEADTQYF
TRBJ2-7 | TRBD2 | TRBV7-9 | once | TGTGCCAGCAGCTTTTGGCGGGAGGCGGGGTACGAGCAGTACTTC | CASSFWREAGYEQYF
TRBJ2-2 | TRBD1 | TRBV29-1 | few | TGCAGCGCTCGACAGGGGGCGGGCGGGGAGCTGTTTTTT | CSARQGAGGELFF
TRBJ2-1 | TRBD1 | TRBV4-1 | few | TGCGCCAGCAGCCAACCGGGACAGGGGAGCTCCTACAATGAGCAGTTCTTC | CASSQPGQGSSYNEQFF
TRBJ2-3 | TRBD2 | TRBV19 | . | TGTGCCAGTAGTATAACTCCGGGGGGAGCCACAGATACGCAGTATTTT | CASSITPGGATDTQYF
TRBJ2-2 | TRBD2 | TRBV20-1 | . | TGCAGTGCTAGTGGCTGGCGGGAGGATAACACCGGGGAGCTGTTTTTT | CSASGWREDNTGELFF
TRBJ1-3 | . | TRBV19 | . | TGTGCCAGTAGTATAGGGGCGCAAGGGGTCGTTGGAAACACCATATATTTT | CASSIGAQGVVGNTIYF
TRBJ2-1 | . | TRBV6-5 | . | TGTGCCAGCAGTTACCGAGGTAACAATGAGCAGTTCTTC | CASSYRGNNEQFF
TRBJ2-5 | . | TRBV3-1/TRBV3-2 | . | TGTGCCAGCAGCCAAGGGCTCCTCGGGGAGACCCAGTACTTC | CASSQGLLGETQYF
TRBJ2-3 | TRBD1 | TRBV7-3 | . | TGTGCCAGCAGTCGGAACAGGGGGAGCACAGATACGCAGTATTTT | CASSRNRGSTDTQYF
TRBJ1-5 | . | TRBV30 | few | TGTGCCTGGAGTCCCGAGGACAGCAGCACTGGGGTTAGCAATCAGCCCCAGCATTTT | CAWSPEDSSTGVSNQPQHF
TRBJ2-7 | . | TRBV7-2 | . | TGTGCCAGCAGCTTAGATTCGGGTCTCTTCAATTTGGAGCAGTACTTC | CASSLDSGLFNLEQYF
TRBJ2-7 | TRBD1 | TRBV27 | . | TGTGCCAGCAGTCCCATGGGACAGGGGGCCTACGAGCAGTACTTC | CASSPMGQGAYEQYF